Below, 9 T cell receptor beta chains from the same sample are listed, as sequenced in a study of blood T cell repertoires in COVID-19. Profiling relied on immunoSEQ multiplex PCR, and the TCRdb table lists in-frame clones only, not all of them. The sample includes approximately 150,000 clones, roughly 81% of them seen just once. The sequencing input was peripheral blood. The receptors were gathered from a woman in her forties or fifties with COVID-19, enrolled during active disease.

V and J are TRBV5-1 and TRBJ2-1; 11 bases line up with TRBD1. There are 14 residues in the CDR3. V shed 4 bases and J 9 bases; nucleotides not matched to a gene: 6. CDR1 and CDR2 from the germline V gene are SGHRS and YFSETQ. CDR3 bases: TGCGCCAGCAGCCCCGGACAGGGGGCGGGTGAGCAGTTCTTC. Amino acid sequence: CASSPGQGAGEQFF.

This chain connects TRBV2 to TRBJ2-5; D is uncertain. V gave up 4 bases and J gave up 2 bases, with 11 bases separating them. The CDR3 has 14 amino acids. Germline assignment: CDR1 SNHLY and CDR2 FYNNEI. The CDR3 region has the DNA TGTGCCAGCAGTGGGGCTCTGGAACAAGAGACCCAGTACTTC. This translates into CASSGALEQETQYF.

J is TRBJ2-5 and V is TRBV18, with TRBD2 as a possible D gene (6 bases). The germline V gene encodes CDR1 KGHSH and CDR2 LQKENI. This CDR3 contains 14 residues. V was shortened by 6 bases and J by 3 bases, with 14 bases between the two germline ends. The CDR3 bases are TGTGCCAGCTCCCTCGGCGGGGCGGAAGAGACCCAGTACTTC. Residues: CASSLGGAEETQYF.

This chain connects TRBV11-1 to TRBJ2-5; a weak D match, TRBD1 (5 bases). Trimming cost V 5 bases and J 1 base, with 14 bases left between them. The CDR3 extends over 15 amino acids. Germline V gene data show CDR1 as SGHAT and CDR2 as FQDESV (reference sequence). CDR3 nucleotides: TGTGCCAGCAGCGGCGGCAGGGTTGTCCAAGAGACCCAGTACTTC. Amino acid sequence: CASSGGRVVQETQYF. The whole variable domain, remainder taken from reference TRBV11-1 and TRBJ2-5, is EAEVAQSPRYKITEKSQAVAFWCDPISGHATLYWYRQILGQGPELLVQFQDESVVDDSQLPKDRFSAERLKGVDSTLKIQPAELGDSAMYLCASSGGRVVQETQYFGPGTRLLVL.

The rearrangement links TRBV7-9 to TRBJ2-7; 10 bases agree with TRBD1. Germline CDR1 is SEHNR and CDR2 is FQNEAQ (reference sequence). The CDR3 is 15 residues long. J was trimmed by 6 bases and V by 5 bases; bases with no gene match: 10. CDR3 in DNA: TGTGCCAGCAGCGGGCTAAGACAGGGGGCTGGCGAGCAGTACTTC. It encodes CASSGLRQGAGEQYF.

The gene calls are TRBV21-1 and TRBJ2-7; whether TRBD1, the table's D call, matches the DNA was not checked. TRBV21-1 is a recognized pseudogene. This CDR3 comprises 16 residues. The CDR3 region is CASSNSSGTPLHEQYF. The CDR3 nucleotides read TGTGCCAGCAGCAATTCCTCCGGGACACCGTTACACGAGCAGTACTTC.

V gene TRBV19 combines with J gene TRBJ1-6; TRBD1 might be the D (5 bases). V gave up 9 bases and J gave up 10 bases, with 16 bases separating them. Germline CDR1 LNHDA, CDR2 SQIVND (reference sequence). The CDR3 is 13 residues long. The CDR3 protein is CASKSQVNSPLHF. CDR3 in DNA: TGTGCCAGCAAATCACAGGTTAACTCACCCCTCCACTTT.

V usage is TRBV7-2 and J usage is TRBJ2-1; 9 positions agree with TRBD1. Per the germline V gene, CDR1 is SGHTA and CDR2 is FQGNSA. V trimming: 5 bases; J trimming: 8 bases; junction bases outside the gene matches: 4. The length of the CDR3 is 13 residues. CDR3 protein: CASSPDRGYEQFF. In nucleotides, the CDR3 is TGTGCCAGCAGCCCGGACAGGGGTTATGAGCAGTTCTTC.

In DNA form, the CDR3 reads TGTGCCAGCAGTTTCACTGGAAACACCATATATTTT. Its protein is CASSFTGNTIYF. The genes are TRBV6-2 or TRBV6-3 and TRBJ1-3; D gene ambiguous. The length of the CDR3 is 12 residues. Per the germline V gene, CDR1 is MNHEY and CDR2 is SVGEGT. V was trimmed by 4 bases and J by 2 bases, leaving 3 bases between them.